A selection of T cell receptor beta chains follows, all from one sample in a study of CD8 T cells in ankylosing spondylitis. TCRdb re-analysed the 5' RACE reads in MiXCR, keeping a single row per CDR3 protein. The data show roughly 130,000 distinct CDR3 sequences, around 7% seen once. Sequenced: blood, either unsorted or a sorted T cell fraction (not recorded which). The receptors here all came from a male donor with ankylosing spondylitis or in good health (not recorded which). Both conserved end residues are part of each CDR3. D genes are given only for firm matches. Sizes are listed as once, few or many counts, or a class when the clone is expanded.

abundance | j_gene | v_gene | d_gene | CDR3aa | CDR3nt
many | TRBJ2-3 | TRBV7-6 | . | CASSRGPDTQYF | TGTGCCAGCAGCCGCGGCCCAGATACGCAGTATTTT
many | TRBJ2-5 | TRBV5-1 | TRBD2 | CASTPQSGVQETQYF | TGCGCCAGTACACCCCAGAGCGGGGTCCAAGAGACCCAGTACTTC
many | TRBJ2-7 | TRBV29-1 | . | CSVLGRLTYEQYF | TGCAGCGTTCTGGGACGCCTAACCTACGAGCAGTACTTC
many | TRBJ2-3 | TRBV20-1 | . | CSARDAGITDTQYF | TGCAGTGCTAGAGATGCGGGAATCACAGATACGCAGTATTTT
many | TRBJ2-3 | TRBV6-2/TRBV6-3 | . | CASSYPSRVAALTDTQYF | TGTGCCAGCAGTTACCCCAGCAGGGTAGCGGCCCTCACAGATACGCAGTATTTT
many | TRBJ1-3 | TRBV5-1 | . | CASSLDTRGAGNTIYF | TGCGCCAGCAGCTTAGACACTCGAGGGGCTGGAAACACCATATATTTT
many | TRBJ2-5 | TRBV12-3/TRBV12-4 | . | CASSLGQGATQYF | TGTGCCAGCAGTTTAGGGCAGGGCGCGACCCAGTACTTC
many | TRBJ2-1 | TRBV11-2 | . | CASSLLGGQQFF | TGTGCCAGCAGCTTACTGGGGGGCCAGCAGTTCTTC
many | TRBJ2-7 | TRBV7-9 | . | CASSRAGVLSEQYF | TGTGCCAGCAGCCGAGCAGGGGTTCTAAGCGAGCAGTACTTC
many | TRBJ2-1 | TRBV25-1 | TRBD2 | CASRGLGSVNEQFF | TGTGCCAGCAGGGGACTAGGGAGTGTTAATGAGCAGTTCTTC
many | TRBJ1-4 | TRBV7-3 | . | CASSLWDNYEKLFF | TGTGCCAGCAGCTTATGGGACAACTATGAAAAACTGTTTTTT
few | TRBJ2-2 | TRBV3-1 | . | CASSQMRRGPLNTGELFF | TGTGCCAGCAGCCAAATGAGGCGGGGGCCATTGAACACCGGGGAGCTGTTTTTT
many | TRBJ2-1 | TRBV21-1 | . | CASSKPTDRAPEIEQFF | TGTGCCAGCAGCAAACCTACCGACAGGGCGCCCGAAATAGAGCAGTTCTTC
many | TRBJ2-5 | TRBV5-1 | . | CASSLVGQGKETQYF | TGCGCCAGCAGCTTGGTTGGCCAGGGGAAAGAGACCCAGTACTTC
many | TRBJ2-7 | TRBV2 | . | CASRFLWAGLSYEQYF | TGTGCCAGCAGGTTCCTTTGGGCAGGGTTATCCTACGAGCAGTACTTC
many | TRBJ2-2 | TRBV20-1 | TRBD1 | CSARDIDRGPTGELFF | TGCAGTGCTAGAGACATAGACAGGGGGCCCACCGGGGAGCTGTTTTTT
few | TRBJ2-5 | TRBV18 | . | CASSPRAEETQYF | TGTGCCAGCTCACCAAGGGCCGAAGAGACCCAGTACTTC
many | TRBJ2-7 | TRBV13 | TRBD1 | CASSPRDRAYEQYF | TGTGCCAGCAGCCCACGGGACAGGGCTTACGAGCAGTACTTC